The 17 T cell receptor beta chains listed next were all sequenced from one sample in a study of T cells in Graves' hyperthyroidism and ophthalmopathy. Researchers took RNA transcripts and amplified the TCR beta CDR3 regions from them. A set of HTBI primers served as the primers for a first-round RT-PCR of the TCR CDR3. TCRdb independently ran MiXCR on the multiplex PCR reads; one entry per CDR3 protein. There are 500,000 or so distinct CDR3 sequences in the sample; approximately 17% occur only once, and roughly a sixth lies in the top ten. Material: blood. These receptors were collected from a woman aged 18-29 years with Graves' ophthalmopathy.

V usage is TRBV5-4 and J usage is TRBJ2-2; D may be TRBD1 (6 bases). The germline V gene has CDR1 SGHNT and CDR2 YYREEE (reference sequence). Trimming shortened V by 0 bases and J by 6 bases, and 15 bases separated the two germline ends. The CDR3 contains 16 residues. CDR3 loop: CASSLAPGVQAGELFF. The CDR3 DNA follows: TGTGCCAGCAGCTTGGCGCCAGGGGTCCAGGCCGGGGAGCTGTTTTTT.

The chain employs TRBV16 and TRBJ1-2; D possibly corresponds to TRBD1 (5 bases). Germline-derived CDR1 and CDR2 are KGHSY and FQNENV. The CDR3 length is 14 residues. The germline V and J ends were trimmed by 0 bases and 4 bases, with 9 bases remaining between them. CDR3: CASSQSGDGYGYTF. In nucleotides, the CDR3 is TGTGCCAGCAGCCAATCGGGGGATGGCTATGGCTACACCTTC.

This clonotype was recorded many times. This chain connects TRBV4-1 to TRBJ2-3; unclear D gene. V lost 0 bases and J lost 2, with 9 bases in between. This CDR3 comprises 15 residues. Germline values: CDR1 MGHRA, CDR2 YSYEKL. The CDR3 DNA reads TGCGCCAGCAGCCAAGAGGGTAATCCCACAGATACGCAGTATTTT. Its protein is CASSQEGNPTDTQYF.

As to this clonotype: A much more abundant neighbour one base away suggests this may be a read error. The chain is built from TRBV30 and TRBJ2-3; 7 bases are a match to TRBD2. The CDR3 extends over 17 amino acids. The germline gives CDR1 GTSNPN, CDR2 SVGIG (reference sequence). CDR3 nucleotides: TGTGCCTGGAGTGTATGGAGTCCTAGCGGAGACACAGGTACGCAGTATTTT. Translated: CAWSVWSPSGDTGTQYF. Using reference TRBV30 and TRBJ2-3 for the parts outside the CDR3, the full variable domain is SQTIHQWPATLVQPVGSPLSLECTVEGTSNPNLYWYRQAAGRGLQLLFYSVGIGQISSEVPQNLSASRPQDRQFILSSKKLLLSDSGFYLCAWSVWSPSGDTGTQYFGPGTRLTVL.

This clonotype has just a few counts. The chain uses TRBV6-1 and TRBJ2-6; unclear D gene. Trimming cost V 5 bases and J 0 bases, with 8 bases left between them. The CDR3 runs 15 residues. CDR1 and CDR2 from the germline V gene are MNHNS and SASEGT. The CDR3 DNA reads as TGTGCCAGCAGTTCTCAAGCCTCTGGGGCCAACGTCCTGACTTTC. Its translation is CASSSQASGANVLTF.

This clonotype was counted ten times or more. In DNA form, the CDR3 reads TGTGCCAGCAGTTTTTCGACAGGGGAGAGCTACAATGAGCAGTTCTTC. Its translation: CASSFSTGESYNEQFF. This chain connects TRBV28 to TRBJ2-1; 8 bases are shared with TRBD1. J was trimmed by 3 bases and V by 3 bases; bases with no gene match: 7. Germline V gene lookup returns CDR1 MDHEN and CDR2 SYDVKM. The CDR3 is made up of 16 amino acids.

As concerns this clonotype: One base away lies a much larger clone, so this may be a sequencing read error. The genes are TRBV6-8 and TRBJ2-1; TRBD2 is a possible D gene (5 bases). From germline, CDR1 is MNHGY and CDR2 SAAAGT. The length of the CDR3 is 16 residues. This CDR3 is CAGRPTGGWLGNEQFF. In DNA form, the CDR3 reads TGTGCCGGCAGACCGACCGGAGGCTGGCTTGGGAATGAGCAGTTCTTC.

This clonotype was seen only a few times. The chain is built from TRBV6-1 and TRBJ2-1; 8 positions match TRBD2. The germline gives CDR1 MNHNS, CDR2 SASEGT. This CDR3 is built from 15 residues. The V and J ends lost 4 bases and 2 bases, in that order; junction bases with no gene match: 4. The CDR3 is CASSVVAGTYNEQFF. The CDR3 DNA sequence: TGTGCCAGCAGTGTTGTAGCGGGGACCTACAATGAGCAGTTCTTC.

This clonotype has ten or more counts. CDR3 sequence (DNA): TGCAGTGCTGCGAAACAGGGCGGTACCTACGAGCAGTACTTC. This codes for CSAAKQGGTYEQYF. The rearrangement joins TRBV20-1 to TRBJ2-7; tentative D call: TRBD1 (6 bases). This CDR3 is 14 amino acids long. Between the trimmed V and J ends, which lost 5 bases and 2 bases, there was a span of 16 bases. CDR1 is DFQATT, CDR2 SNEGSKA, per germline (reference sequence).

This clonotype showed up many times. The chain joins TRBV11-2 to TRBJ2-1, with 8 nucleotides matching TRBD2. Unmatched junction bases numbered 1, after V lost 5 bases and J lost 7 bases. CDR1 is SGHAT and CDR2 is FQNNGV in the germline V gene. The CDR3 extends over 12 amino acids. The CDR3 loop reads CASSRGGNEQFF. The CDR3 nucleotides are TGTGCCAGCAGCCGGGGGGGGAATGAGCAGTTCTTC.

This clonotype was found many times. The genes are TRBV28 and TRBJ2-1; TRBD1 might be the D (5 bases). Trimming stripped 8 bases from V and 1 base from J, with 18 bases between. Germline-derived CDR1 and CDR2 are MDHEN and SYDVKM. The CDR3 contains 16 residues. CDR3 nucleotide sequence: TGTGCCAGCTCTCTTAGGGGTGTTGGTTCCTACAATGAGCAGTTCTTC. Translated: CASSLRGVGSYNEQFF.

This clonotype was seen at least ten times. The rearrangement links TRBV28 to TRBJ2-3, with a tentative D call TRBD2 (5 bases). The germline gives CDR1 MDHEN, CDR2 SYDVKM. The V end lost 4 bases, the J end lost 0 bases, and 8 bases lay between the germline ends. The CDR3 is 14 residues long. As DNA, the CDR3 is TGTGCCAGCAGTTATCCGGGAAGCACAGATACGCAGTATTTT. Encoded protein: CASSYPGSTDTQYF. Looking up the rest from reference TRBV28 and TRBJ2-3 gives the full variable domain: DVKVTQSSRYLVKRTGEKVFLECVQDMDHENMFWYRQDPGLGLRLIYFSYDVKMKEKGDIPEGYSVSREKKERFSLILESASTNQTSMYLCASSYPGSTDTQYFGPGTRLTVL.

This clonotype appeared many times. The chain uses TRBV11-2 and TRBJ2-5; D may be TRBD1 or TRBD2 (5 bases each). CDR3 length: 14 residues. V was pared by 5 bases and J by 5 bases, with 15 bases between. From germline, CDR1 is SGHAT and CDR2 FQNNGV. CDR3 sequence reads: CASSPGTQRETQYF. In DNA, the CDR3 is TGTGCCAGCAGCCCCGGGACCCAGAGGGAGACCCAGTACTTC.

The chain carries TRBV29-1 and TRBJ2-7; 10 nucleotides align to TRBD1. CDR1 is SQVTM, CDR2 ANQGSEA, per germline. Trimming removed 6 bases from V and 5 bases from J; junction bases left unmatched: 7. This CDR3 comprises 13 residues. CDR3 amino acids: CSVDRGQRDEQYF. The CDR3 DNA follows: TGCAGCGTCGACAGGGGGCAGAGGGACGAGCAGTACTTC.

This clonotype came up many times. The chain uses TRBV7-2 and TRBJ2-7; 10 bases line up with TRBD1. The CDR3 loop spans 16 amino acids. Germline V lookup: CDR1 SGHTA, CDR2 FQGNSA. V was pared by 5 bases and J by 4 bases, with 11 bases of the junction left unmatched. The DNA of the CDR3 is TGTGCCAGCAGCGCCGCCGGGACAGGGGTTCTATACGAGCAGTACTTC. Amino acid sequence: CASSAAGTGVLYEQYF.

This rearrangement joins TRBV5-1 to TRBJ2-5; 7 bases line up with TRBD2. Trimming at V came to 0 bases and at J to 5 bases, leaving 7 bases not matched to a gene. CDR1 is SGHRS, CDR2 YFSETQ, per germline. This CDR3 contains 15 residues. CDR3 in DNA: TGCGCCAGCAGCTTGGAAGCGGGGACCGGGGAGACCCAGTACTTC. Amino acids: CASSLEAGTGETQYF.

In its sample, this clonotype was seen a few times. Compared with germline, one end of the junction differs, possibly owing to a read error. The chain has TRBV11-2 and TRBJ2-7; 7 bases are shared with TRBD2. CDR1 is SGHAT and CDR2 is FQNNGV in the germline V gene. The CDR3 spans 15 residues. The CDR3 sequence: CASSLELAASYEQYF. The DNA of the CDR3 is TGTGCCAGCAGTTTAGAGCTAGCGGCTTCCTACGAGCAGTACTTC.